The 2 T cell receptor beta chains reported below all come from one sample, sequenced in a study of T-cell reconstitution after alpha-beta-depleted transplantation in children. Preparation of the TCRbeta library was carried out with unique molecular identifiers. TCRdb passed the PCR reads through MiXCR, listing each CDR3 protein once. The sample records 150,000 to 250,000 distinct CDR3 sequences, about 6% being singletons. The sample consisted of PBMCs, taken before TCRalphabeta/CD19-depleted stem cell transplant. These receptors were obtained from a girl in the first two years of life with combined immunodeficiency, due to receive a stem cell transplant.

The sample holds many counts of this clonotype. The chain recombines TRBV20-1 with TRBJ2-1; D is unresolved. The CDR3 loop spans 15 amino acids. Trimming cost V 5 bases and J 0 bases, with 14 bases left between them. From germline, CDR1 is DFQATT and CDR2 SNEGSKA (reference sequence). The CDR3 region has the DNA TGCAGTGCTTATCCTTACTCTAGCTCCTACAATGAGCAGTTCTTC. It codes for CSAYPYSSSYNEQFF.

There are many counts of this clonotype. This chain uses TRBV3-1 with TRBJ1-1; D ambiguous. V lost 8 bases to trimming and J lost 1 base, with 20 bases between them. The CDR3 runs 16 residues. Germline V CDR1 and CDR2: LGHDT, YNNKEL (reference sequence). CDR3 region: CASASRTVDWNTEAFF. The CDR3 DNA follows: TGTGCCAGCGCCTCTAGGACGGTCGATTGGAACACTGAAGCTTTCTTT. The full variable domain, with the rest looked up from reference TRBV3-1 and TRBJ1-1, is DTAVSQTPKYLVTQMGNDKSIKCEQNLGHDTMYWYKQDSKKFLKIMFSYNNKELIINETVPNRFSPKSPDKAHLNLHINSLELGDSAVYFCASASRTVDWNTEAFFGQGTRLTVV.